This T cell receptor beta chain was sequenced in a study of T cells expressing NK-cell markers. Background on the study: Sequencing of TCR beta repertoires drew on sorted CD3+CD56+NKG2C+, CD3+CD56+NKG2C- and CD3+CD56-NKG2C+ T cells. The authors sequenced eight donors, of whom seven were HCMV-seropositive and one was seronegative. Study-wide results and caveats: About 1.0-7.5% of CD8+ T cells in a handful of donors belonged to dominant NKG2C+ clonotypes.

It was by 5'RACE template switching with UMIs that TCR beta cDNA was made. Each CDR3 protein gets one entry in TCRdb, which reprocessed the 5' RACE reads and gives no DNA. Across some 440,000 distinct CDR3 sequences, the top ten clones capture 1.4% of the sample. The CDR3 sequence is 14 residues long. With respect to this clonotype: Its antigen is unknown.

The TCR sequence derives from a woman between 45 and 65 years old in good health. Sequencing was carried out using blood T cells: a sorted CD56 or NKG2C T cell subset, CD4+ or CD8+ T cells, or bulk PBMC T cells (not recorded which). The chain is built from TRBV12-3 or TRBV12-4 and TRBJ2-7; TCRdb indicates TRBD1, and absent DNA this call remains unverified. The CDR3 sequence is CASRPPSNPYEQYF.